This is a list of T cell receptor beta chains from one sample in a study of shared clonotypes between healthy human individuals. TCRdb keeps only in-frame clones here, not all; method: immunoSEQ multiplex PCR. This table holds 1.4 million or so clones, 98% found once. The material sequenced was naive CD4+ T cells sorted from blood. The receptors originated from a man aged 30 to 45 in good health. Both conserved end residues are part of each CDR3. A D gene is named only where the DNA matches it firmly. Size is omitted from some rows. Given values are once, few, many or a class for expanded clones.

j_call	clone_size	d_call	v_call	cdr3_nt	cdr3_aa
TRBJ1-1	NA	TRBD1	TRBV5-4	TGTGCCAGCACCCCGGGCGGGACAGCGAAGACTGAAGCTTTCTTT	CASTPGGTAKTEAFF
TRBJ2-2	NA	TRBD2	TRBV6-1	TGTGCCAGCAGGACTAGCGATGGGGCCACCGGGGAGCTGTTTTTT	CASRTSDGATGELFF
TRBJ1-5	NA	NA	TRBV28	TGTGCCAGCAGTCCGAGCCCCCGACAGGTCAATAGCAATCAGCCCCAGCATTTT	CASSPSPRQVNSNQPQHF
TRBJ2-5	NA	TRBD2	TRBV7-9	TGTGCCAGCAGCTTAGTTTTGGGAGGGCAAGAGACCCAGTACTTC	CASSLVLGGQETQYF
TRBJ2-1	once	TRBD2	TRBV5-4	TGTGCAATCCAGGCGGGAGGGCCGAGCTCCTACAATGAGCAGTTCTTC	CAIQAGGPSSYNEQFF
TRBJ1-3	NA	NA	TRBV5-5	TGTGCCAGTACCACGGGTGACGCACTCTCTGGAAACACCATATATTTT	CASTTGDALSGNTIYF
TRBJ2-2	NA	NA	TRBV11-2	TGTGCCAGCAGCCCCCTCGCGATGGGGAACACCGGGGAGCTGTTTTTT	CASSPLAMGNTGELFF
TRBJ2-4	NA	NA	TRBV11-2	TGTGCCAGCAGCTCAGACCGAAAGTGGGACACCCGCGGGTTTCAGTACTTC	CASSSDRKWDTRGFQYF
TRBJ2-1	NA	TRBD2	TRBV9	TGTGCCAGCAGCGTAGCTAGCGGTCCCGCCTACAATGAGCAGTTCTTC	CASSVASGPAYNEQFF
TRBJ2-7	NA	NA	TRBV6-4	TGTGCCAGCAGTAGGGATCATGGGGCCGAGCAGTACTTC	CASSRDHGAEQYF
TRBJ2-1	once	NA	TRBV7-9	TGTGCCAGCAGTTTTAGACCCTCGTACAATGAGCAGTTCTTC	CASSFRPSYNEQFF
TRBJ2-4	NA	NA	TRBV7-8	TGTGCCAGCGGGGTAGGGAACATTCAGTACTTC	CASGVGNIQYF
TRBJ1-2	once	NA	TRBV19	TGTGCCAGTACCCCGTTTAGTAACTATGGCTACACCTTC	CASTPFSNYGYTF
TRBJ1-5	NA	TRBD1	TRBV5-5	TGTGCCAGCAGCTTGGTACCAGGGGGCGGTCAGCCCCAGCATTTT	CASSLVPGGGQPQHF
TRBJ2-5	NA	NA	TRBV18	TGTGCCAGCTCACGGAGCGGACGGAACCAAGAGACCCAGTACTTC	CASSRSGRNQETQYF
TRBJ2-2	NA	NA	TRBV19	TGTGCCAGTAGTATATTTAGCGGTCGAGCGGGACAGTACACCGGGGAGCTGTTTTTT	CASSIFSGRAGQYTGELFF
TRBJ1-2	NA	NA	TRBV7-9	TGTGCCAGCAGCTTCGCCATCTCATCCTATGGCTACACCTTC	CASSFAISSYGYTF
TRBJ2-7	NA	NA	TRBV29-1	TGCAGCACGCAGGACTCACGGGTTGGCGAGCAGTACTTC	CSTQDSRVGEQYF
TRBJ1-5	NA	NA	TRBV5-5	TGTGCCAGCAGCTTATACAGGGATGAGCAGCCCCAGCATTTT	CASSLYRDEQPQHF
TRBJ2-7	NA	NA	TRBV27	TGTGCCAGCAGTTTGCAGCCCATACAACCCTACGAGCAGTACTTC	CASSLQPIQPYEQYF
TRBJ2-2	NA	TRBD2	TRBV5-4	TGTGCCGGGACTAGCGGGAGAAACGGGGAGCTGTTTTTT	CAGTSGRNGELFF
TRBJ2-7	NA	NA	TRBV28	TGTGCCAGCAGATTACAGGGTGACGAGCAGTACTTC	CASRLQGDEQYF
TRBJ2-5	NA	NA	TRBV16	TGTGCCAGCAGCCAGCTTCCCGGTTCTGGGACCCAGTACTTC	CASSQLPGSGTQYF
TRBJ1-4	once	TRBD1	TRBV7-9	TGTGCCAGCAGTCCGGACAGGGTGGGATGGAATGAAAAACTGTTTTTT	CASSPDRVGWNEKLFF
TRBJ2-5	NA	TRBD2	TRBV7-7	TGTGCTAGCAGCCACGGACTAGCGGGGAAAGAGACCCAGTACTTC	CASSHGLAGKETQYF
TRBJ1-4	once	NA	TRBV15	TGTGCCACCAGCAGAGAGAGGTCCCGACCTAATGAAAAACTGTTTTTT	CATSRERSRPNEKLFF
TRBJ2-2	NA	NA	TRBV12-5	TGTGCTAGTGGTTTGGCAAACAGGGATCCCGGGGAGCTGTTTTTT	CASGLANRDPGELFF
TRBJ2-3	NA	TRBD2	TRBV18	TGTGCCAGCTCACCACTTACTAGCGGGAATACAGATACGCAGTATTTT	CASSPLTSGNTDTQYF
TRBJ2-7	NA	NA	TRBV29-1	TGCAGCGTGGGGACGGGATACGAGCAGTACTTC	CSVGTGYEQYF
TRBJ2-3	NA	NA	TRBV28	TGTGCCAGCAGCCCTCCGGGGGCGCGAATCACAGATACGCAGTATTTT	CASSPPGARITDTQYF
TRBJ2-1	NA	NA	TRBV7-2	TGTGCCAGCAGCTTAGTTGGGTATGAGCAGTTCTTC	CASSLVGYEQFF
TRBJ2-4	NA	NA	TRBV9	TGTGCCAGCAGCGTTGGTGGAGCCAAAAACATTCAGTACTTC	CASSVGGAKNIQYF